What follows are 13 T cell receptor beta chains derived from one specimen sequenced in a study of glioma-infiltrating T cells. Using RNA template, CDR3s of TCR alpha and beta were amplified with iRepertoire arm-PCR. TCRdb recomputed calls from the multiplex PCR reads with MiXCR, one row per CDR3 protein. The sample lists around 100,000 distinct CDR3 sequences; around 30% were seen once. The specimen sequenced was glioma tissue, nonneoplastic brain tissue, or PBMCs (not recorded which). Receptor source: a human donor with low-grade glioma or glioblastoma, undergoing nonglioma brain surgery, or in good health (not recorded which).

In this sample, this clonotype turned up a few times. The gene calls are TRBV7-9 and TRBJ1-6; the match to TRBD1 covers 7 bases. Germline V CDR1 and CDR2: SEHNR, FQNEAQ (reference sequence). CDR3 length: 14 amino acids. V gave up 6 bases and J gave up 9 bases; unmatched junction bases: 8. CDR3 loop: CASSFTGDRSPLHF. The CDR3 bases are TGTGCCAGCAGTTTTACAGGGGATCGTTCACCCCTCCACTTT.

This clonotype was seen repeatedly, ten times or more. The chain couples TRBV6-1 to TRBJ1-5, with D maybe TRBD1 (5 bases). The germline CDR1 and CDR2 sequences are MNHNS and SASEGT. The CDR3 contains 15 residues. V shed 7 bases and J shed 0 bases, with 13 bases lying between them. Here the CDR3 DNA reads TGTGCCAGCAATTCAGGGTCAAGTAGCAATCAGCCCCAGCATTTT. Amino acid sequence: CASNSGSSSNQPQHF.

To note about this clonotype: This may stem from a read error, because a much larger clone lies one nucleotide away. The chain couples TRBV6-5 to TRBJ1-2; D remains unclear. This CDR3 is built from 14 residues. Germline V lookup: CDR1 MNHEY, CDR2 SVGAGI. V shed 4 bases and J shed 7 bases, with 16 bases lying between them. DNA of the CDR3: TGTGCCAGCAGTTTCCGAGGGAGATCCTGTGGCTACACCTTC. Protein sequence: CASSFRGRSCGYTF.

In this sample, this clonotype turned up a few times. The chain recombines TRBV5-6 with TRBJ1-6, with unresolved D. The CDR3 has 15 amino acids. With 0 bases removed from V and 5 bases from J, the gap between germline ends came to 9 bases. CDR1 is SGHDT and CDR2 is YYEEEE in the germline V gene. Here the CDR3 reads CASSLGDPNNSPLHF. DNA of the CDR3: TGTGCCAGCAGCTTGGGAGATCCGAATAATTCACCCCTCCACTTT. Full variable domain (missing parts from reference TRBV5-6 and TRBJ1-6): DAGVTQSPTHLIKTRGQQVTLRCSPKSGHDTVSWYQQALGQGPQFIFQYYEEEERQRGNFPDRFSGHQFPNYSSELNVNALLLGDSALYLCASSLGDPNNSPLHFGNGTRLTVT.

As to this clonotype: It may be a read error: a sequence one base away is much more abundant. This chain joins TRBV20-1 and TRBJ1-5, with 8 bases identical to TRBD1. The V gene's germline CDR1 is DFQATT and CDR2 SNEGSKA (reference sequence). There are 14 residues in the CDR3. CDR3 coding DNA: TGCAGTGCGGACGCGGGACAGGTCCAGTCGCCCCTGCATTTT. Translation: CSADAGQVQSPLHF.

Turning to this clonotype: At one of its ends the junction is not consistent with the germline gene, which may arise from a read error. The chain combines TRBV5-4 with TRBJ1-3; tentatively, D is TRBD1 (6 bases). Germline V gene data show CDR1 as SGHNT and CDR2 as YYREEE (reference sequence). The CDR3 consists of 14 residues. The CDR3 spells CASSSRGAGDTIYF. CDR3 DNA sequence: TGTGCCAGCAGCTCGAGGGGGGCTGGAGACACCATATATTTT.

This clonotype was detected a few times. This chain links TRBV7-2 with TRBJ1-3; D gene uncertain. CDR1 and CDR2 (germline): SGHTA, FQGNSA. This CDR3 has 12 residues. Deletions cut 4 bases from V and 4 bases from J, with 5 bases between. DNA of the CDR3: TGTGCCAGCAGCTCTAGGGGAAACACCATATATTTT. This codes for CASSSRGNTIYF.

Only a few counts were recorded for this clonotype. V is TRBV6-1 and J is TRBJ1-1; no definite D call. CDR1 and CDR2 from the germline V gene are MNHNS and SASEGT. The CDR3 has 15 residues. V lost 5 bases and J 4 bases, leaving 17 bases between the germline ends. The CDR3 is CASSLSFGETTEAFF. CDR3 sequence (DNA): TGTGCCAGCAGTTTATCCTTCGGAGAGACCACTGAAGCTTTCTTT.

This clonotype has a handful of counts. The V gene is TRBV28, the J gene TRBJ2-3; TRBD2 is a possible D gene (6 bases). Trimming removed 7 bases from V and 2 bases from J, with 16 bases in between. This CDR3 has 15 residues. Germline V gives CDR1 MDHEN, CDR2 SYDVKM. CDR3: CASIPPGRATDTQYF. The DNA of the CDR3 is TGTGCCAGCATCCCCCCCGGGAGAGCCACAGATACGCAGTATTTT.

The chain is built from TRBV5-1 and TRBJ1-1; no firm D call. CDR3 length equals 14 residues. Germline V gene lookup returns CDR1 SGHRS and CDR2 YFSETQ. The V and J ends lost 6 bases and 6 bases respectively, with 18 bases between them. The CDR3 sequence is CASKLAIQESEAFF. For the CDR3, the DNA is TGCGCCAGCAAGCTCGCAATTCAGGAATCTGAAGCTTTCTTT. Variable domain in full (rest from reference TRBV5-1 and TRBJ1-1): KAGVTQTPRYLIKTRGQQVTLSCSPISGHRSVSWYQQTPGQGLQFLFEYFSETQRNKGNFPGRFSGRQFSNSRSEMNVSTLELGDSALYLCASKLAIQESEAFFGQGTRLTVV.

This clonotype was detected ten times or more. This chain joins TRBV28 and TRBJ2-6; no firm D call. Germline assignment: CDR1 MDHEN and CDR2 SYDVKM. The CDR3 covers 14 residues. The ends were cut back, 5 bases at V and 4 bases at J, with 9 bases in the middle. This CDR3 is CASSIPGGANVLTF. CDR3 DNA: TGTGCCAGCAGTATCCCTGGCGGGGCCAACGTCCTGACTTTC. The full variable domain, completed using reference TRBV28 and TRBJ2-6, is DVKVTQSSRYLVKRTGEKVFLECVQDMDHENMFWYRQDPGLGLRLIYFSYDVKMKEKGDIPEGYSVSREKKERFSLILESASTNQTSMYLCASSIPGGANVLTFGAGSRLTVL.

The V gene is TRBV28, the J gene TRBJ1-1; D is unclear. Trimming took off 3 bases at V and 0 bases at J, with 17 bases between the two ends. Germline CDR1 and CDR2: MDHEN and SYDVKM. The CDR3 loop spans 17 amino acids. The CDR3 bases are TGTGCCAGCAGTTTCACAGTTAATCAACTTATGAACACTGAAGCTTTCTTT. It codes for CASSFTVNQLMNTEAFF.

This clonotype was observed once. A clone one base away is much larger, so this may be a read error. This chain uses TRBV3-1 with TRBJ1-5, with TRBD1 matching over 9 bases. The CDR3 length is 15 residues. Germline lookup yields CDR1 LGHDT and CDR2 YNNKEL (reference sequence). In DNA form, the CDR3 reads TGTGCCAGCAGCCAGGGGACAGGGAGCAATCAGCACCAGCATTTT. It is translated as CASSQGTGSNQHQHF.